These 22 T cell receptor beta chains were all obtained from the same sample, sequenced in a study of T-cell memory formation after mild COVID-19. Each CDR3 protein gets one entry after TCRdb re-called the 5' RACE reads with MiXCR. In the table there are under 250,000 distinct CDR3 sequences, approximately 15% of which are singletons. Sequenced material: PBMCs or a T cell subset sorted from them (not recorded which). Every receptor here comes from an adult woman who had mild COVID-19 (a few samples of this study predate the infection). Cell type and time point are not known.

This clonotype was recorded a few times. The chain combines TRBV4-2 with TRBJ2-7, with TRBD2 as a possible D gene (5 bases). The CDR3 runs to 14 residues. The germline CDR1 and CDR2 sequences are LGHNA and YNFKEQ. Trimming took off 3 bases at V and 1 base at J, with 10 bases between the two ends. The CDR3 here is CASSHDPGSYEQYF. CDR3 nucleotides: TGTGCCAGCAGCCACGATCCGGGATCCTACGAGCAGTACTTC.

Only a few counts were recorded for this clonotype. The rearrangement joins TRBV20-1 to TRBJ1-2, with no clear D. V lost 3 bases and J lost 4, with 9 bases in between. This CDR3 is 12 amino acids long. Per germline, CDR1 DFQATT and CDR2 SNEGSKA (reference sequence). In nucleotides, the CDR3 is TGCAGTGCTAGCGACCTGATCTATGGCTACACCTTC. Protein: CSASDLIYGYTF.

This clonotype was seen only a few times. The V gene is TRBV7-9, the J gene TRBJ2-1; 8 bases line up with TRBD2. Trimming removed 5 bases from V and 8 bases from J; junction bases left unmatched: 17. The CDR3 has 17 residues. Germline CDR1 is SEHNR and CDR2 is FQNEAQ (reference sequence). This CDR3 reads CASSPNRGLARLDEQFF. The CDR3 DNA reads as TGTGCCAGCAGCCCTAACCGAGGACTAGCCCGTTTGGATGAGCAGTTCTTC. Looking up the rest from reference TRBV7-9 and TRBJ2-1 gives the full variable domain: DTGVSQNPRHKITKRGQNVTFRCDPISEHNRLYWYRQTLGQGPEFLTYFQNEAQLEKSRLLSDRFSAERPKGSFSTLEIQRTEQGDSAMYLCASSPNRGLARLDEQFFGPGTRLTVL.

The rearrangement joins TRBV20-1 to TRBJ2-3; perhaps TRBD2 as D (6 bases). Trimming removed 4 bases from V and 3 bases from J, with 11 bases in between. Germline V gene sequence: CDR1 DFQATT, CDR2 SNEGSKA (reference sequence). The CDR3 length is 13 residues. DNA of the CDR3: TGCAGTGCTACCCTCGGGAGTACAGATACGCAGTATTTT. It encodes CSATLGSTDTQYF.

This clonotype turned up a few times. J is TRBJ1-1 and V is TRBV29-1, with a possible D match to TRBD1 (6 bases). The V end lost 6 bases, the J end lost 12 bases, and 23 bases lay between the germline ends. Germline V lookup: CDR1 SQVTM, CDR2 ANQGSEA. This CDR3 spans 13 amino acids. CDR3 sequence: CSVGAYRARETFF. The CDR3 bases are TGCAGCGTGGGGGCTTACAGGGCACGAGAAACTTTCTTT.

The table lists this clonotype with a few counts. The CDR3 region is CASSQNRGPLHF. CDR3 nucleotides: TGTGCCAGCAGCCAGAACCGGGGACCCCTCCACTTT. The V gene is TRBV5-4, the J gene TRBJ1-6; D remains unclear. Germline CDR1 reads SGHNT; CDR2 reads YYREEE (reference sequence). V was cut by 4 bases and J by 12 bases, with 11 bases left in between. This CDR3 region has 12 residues.

This sequence joins TRBV5-1 and TRBJ1-4, with D hard to call. Germline CDR1 and CDR2: SGHRS and YFSETQ. The V end lost 3 bases, the J end lost 5 bases, and 11 bases lay between the germline ends. The CDR3 is 14 amino acids. The CDR3 DNA reads as TGCGCCAGCAGCTCCATTGACGGCAATGAAAAACTGTTTTTT. The encoded protein is CASSSIDGNEKLFF.

This clonotype was detected a few times. This sequence joins TRBV29-1 and TRBJ1-1; D not certain. The germline V gene encodes CDR1 SQVTM and CDR2 ANQGSEA. V lost 4 bases to trimming and J lost 1 base, with 10 bases between them. The CDR3 runs 13 residues. CDR3 DNA sequence: TGCAGCGTTGCGGTGACCGCGAACACTGAAGCTTTCTTT. Translated: CSVAVTANTEAFF.

This clonotype occurred a few times. The chain uses TRBV9 and TRBJ2-1, with TRBD2 identical over 7 bases. This CDR3 contains 12 residues. Germline V lookup: CDR1 SGDLS, CDR2 YYNGEE. Losses at the gene ends were 9 bases for V and 12 bases for J; bases not matched to a gene: 12. DNA of the CDR3: TGTGCCACCTGGGCGGGAGTTCACGTGCAGTTCTTC. The encoded protein is CATWAGVHVQFF.

This clonotype turned up a few times. The chain is built from TRBV6-6 and TRBJ2-7; TRBD1 or TRBD2 may be the D gene (5 bases each). V lost 0 bases, J lost 2 bases, and 20 bases lay in between. This CDR3 contains 18 residues. Germline V gives CDR1 MNHNY, CDR2 SVGAGI (reference sequence). This CDR3 is CASSYSASRGEYAYEQYF. CDR3 nucleotides: TGTGCCAGCAGTTACTCGGCCTCACGAGGGGAATACGCCTACGAGCAGTACTTC.

The genes are TRBV6-4 and TRBJ2-3; 8 bases align to TRBD2. The CDR3 contains 15 residues. J gave up 0 bases and V 2 bases, and 1 base lay outside the gene matches. The germline V gene encodes CDR1 MRHNA and CDR2 SNTAGT. CDR3 nucleotide sequence: TGTGCCAGCAGTGACGGACTAGCTAGCACAGATACGCAGTATTTT. It specifies CASSDGLASTDTQYF.

The chain employs TRBV2 and TRBJ2-7; TRBD1 might be the D (5 bases). The CDR3 is made up of 14 amino acids. Germline CDR1 reads SNHLY; CDR2 reads FYNNEI. Between the trimmed V and J ends, which lost 2 bases and 0 bases, there was a span of 8 bases. In DNA, the CDR3 is TGTGCCAGCAGTGAACAGGGCACCTCCTACGAGCAGTACTTC. This gives the protein CASSEQGTSYEQYF. The full variable domain, with the rest looked up from reference TRBV2 and TRBJ2-7, is EPEVTQTPSHQVTQMGQEVILRCVPISNHLYFYWYRQILGQKVEFLVSFYNNEISEKSEIFDDQFSVERPDGSNFTLKIRSTKLEDSAMYFCASSEQGTSYEQYFGPGTRLTVT.

This clonotype was detected a few times. The rearrangement uses TRBV5-1 and TRBJ2-3, with 8 bases matching TRBD2. V trimming: 1 base; J trimming: 1 base; junction bases outside the gene matches: 5. The CDR3 has 16 residues. Germline CDR1 SGHRS, CDR2 YFSETQ. CDR3 protein: CASSLNPAGGTDTQYF. The CDR3 coding sequence is TGCGCCAGCAGCTTGAATCCAGCGGGGGGCACAGATACGCAGTATTTT.

This clonotype has a handful of counts. Sequence at one end of the junction differs from germline and may be a read error. The chain carries TRBV4-1 and TRBJ2-1, with 16 bases identical to TRBD2. Per the germline V gene, CDR1 is MGHRA and CDR2 is YSYEKL. The CDR3 loop spans 20 amino acids. CDR3 region: CASSRTGLAGGPGGGNEQFF. The DNA for the CDR3 is TGCGCCAGCAGCCGCACGGGACTAGCGGGAGGGCCTGGAGGGGGCAATGAGCAGTTTTTC.

The rearrangement uses TRBV18 and TRBJ2-7, with 8 bases identical to TRBD2. The junction had 9 bases not matched to a gene; V was cut back by 2 bases and J by 6 bases. The CDR3 has 15 residues. Germline values: CDR1 KGHSH, CDR2 LQKENI. CDR3 amino acids: CASSPERAGVGEQYF. CDR3 nucleotide sequence: TGTGCCAGCTCACCAGAACGAGCGGGGGTAGGCGAGCAGTACTTC. The variable domain in full, completed from reference TRBV18 and TRBJ2-7, reads NAGVMQNPRHLVRRRGQEARLRCSPMKGHSHVYWYRQLPEEGLKFMVYLQKENIIDESGMPKERFSAEFPKEGPSILRIQQVVRGDSAAYFCASSPERAGVGEQYFGPGTRLTVT.

This clonotype has only a few counts. This sequence joins TRBV11-2 and TRBJ2-7, with D hard to call. The CDR3 totals 15 residues. From germline, CDR1 is SGHAT and CDR2 FQNNGV. Trimming removed 5 bases at V and 2 bases at J, with 16 bases between. The chain's CDR3 is CASSPSVRYTYEQYF. The CDR3 DNA reads TGTGCCAGCAGCCCGAGCGTGCGTTATACCTACGAGCAGTACTTC.

V gene TRBV2 combines with J gene TRBJ2-5; 12 nucleotides match TRBD2. Germline V lookup: CDR1 SNHLY, CDR2 FYNNEI. Trimming took 5 bases from V and 4 from J; bases not matched to a gene: 8. This CDR3 is 16 amino acids long. CDR3 sequence (DNA): TGTGCCAGCAGTCGACTAGCGGGAGAAGGCCGAGAGACCCAGTACTTC. Its translation: CASSRLAGEGRETQYF.

This clonotype was recorded a few times. The rearrangement joins TRBV2 to TRBJ1-2; D unclear. Trimming removed 2 bases from V and 9 bases from J, with 10 bases in between. CDR1 SNHLY and CDR2 FYNNEI come from the germline V gene. The CDR3 sequence is 12 residues long. The CDR3 loop is CASSELRRRYTF. The CDR3 DNA is TGTGCCAGCAGTGAATTAAGAAGGCGCTACACCTTC.

This clonotype was counted between two and nine times. The CDR3 coding sequence is TGTGCCAGCAGCGTAGATGGGGGCGGCAATCAGCCCCAGCATTTT. This translates into CASSVDGGGNQPQHF. The chain employs TRBV9 and TRBJ1-5; D is perhaps TRBD1 (6 bases). This CDR3 is built from 15 residues. Per germline, CDR1 SGDLS and CDR2 YYNGEE. The V gene lost 0 bases and the J gene lost 2 bases, with 9 bases spanning the gap.

This clonotype showed up just a few times. V and J are TRBV19 and TRBJ2-3; D gene unclear. CDR1 LNHDA and CDR2 SQIVND come from the germline V gene (reference sequence). This CDR3 has 16 amino acids. The V end lost 7 bases, the J end lost 0 bases, and 17 bases lay between the germline ends. CDR3 nucleotides: TGTGCCAGTACTAGACACGACGCGACTAGCACAGATACGCAGTATTTT. Translating gives CASTRHDATSTDTQYF.

This rearrangement joins TRBV29-1 to TRBJ1-2, with D possibly matching TRBD1 (5 bases). The CDR3 loop spans 13 amino acids. V was clipped by 5 bases and J by 8 bases, with 18 bases between them. Germline V lookup: CDR1 SQVTM, CDR2 ANQGSEA. The CDR3 sequence is CSVLGTPGRGYTF. In DNA, the CDR3 is TGCAGCGTTTTAGGGACTCCTGGACGGGGCTACACCTTC. The full variable domain, in which reference TRBV29-1 and TRBJ1-2 provide the parts outside the CDR3, is SAVISQKPSRDICQRGTSLTIQCQVDSQVTMMFWYRQQPGQSLTLIATANQGSEATYESGFVIDKFPISRPNLTFSTLTVSNMSPEDSSIYLCSVLGTPGRGYTFGSGTRLTVV.

There are many counts of this clonotype. This chain uses TRBV5-1 with TRBJ1-1; D is possibly TRBD1 (5 bases). Germline V gene data show CDR1 as SGHRS and CDR2 as YFSETQ. V shed 0 bases and J shed 3 bases, with 12 bases lying between them. There are 15 residues in the CDR3. The CDR3 protein is CASSLGAGTDTEAFF. In DNA, the CDR3 is TGCGCCAGCAGCTTGGGGGCAGGGACGGACACTGAAGCTTTCTTT.